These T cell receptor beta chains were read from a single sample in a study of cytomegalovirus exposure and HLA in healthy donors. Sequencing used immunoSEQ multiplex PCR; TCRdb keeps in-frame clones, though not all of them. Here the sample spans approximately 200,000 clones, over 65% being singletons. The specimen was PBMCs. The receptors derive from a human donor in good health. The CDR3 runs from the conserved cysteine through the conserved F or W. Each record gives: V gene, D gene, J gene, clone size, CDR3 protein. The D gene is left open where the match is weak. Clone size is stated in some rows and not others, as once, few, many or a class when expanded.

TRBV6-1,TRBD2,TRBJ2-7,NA,CASIAGVSYEQYF
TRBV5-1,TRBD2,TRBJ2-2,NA,CASSGSGSSWELFF
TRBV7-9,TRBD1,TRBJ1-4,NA,CASTPQGEEKLFF
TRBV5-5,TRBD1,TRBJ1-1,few,CASRGTGGTEAFF
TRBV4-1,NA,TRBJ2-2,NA,CASSRGLGTGELFF
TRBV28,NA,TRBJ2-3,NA,CASRLGGGGVTTDTQYF
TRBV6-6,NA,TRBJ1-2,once,CASSYLRDSGYTF
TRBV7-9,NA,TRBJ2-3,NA,CASRRQSSTDTQYF
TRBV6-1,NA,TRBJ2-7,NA,CASEGYYEQYF
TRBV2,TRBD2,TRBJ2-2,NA,CASTGGRARELFF
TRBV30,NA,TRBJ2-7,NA,CAWSGSAYEQYF
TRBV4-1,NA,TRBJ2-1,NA,CASSLTSDNEQFF
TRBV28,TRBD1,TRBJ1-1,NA,CASSPQGAGNTEAFF
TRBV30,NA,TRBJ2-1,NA,CAWRVLLANTYNEQFF
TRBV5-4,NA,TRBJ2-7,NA,CASSGPGRSYEQYF
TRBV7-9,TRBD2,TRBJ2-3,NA,CSSSPLAGGTSSTDTQYF
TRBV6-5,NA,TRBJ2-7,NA,CASSYAGRFYEQYF
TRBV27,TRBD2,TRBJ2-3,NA,CASSLSRETSDTQYF
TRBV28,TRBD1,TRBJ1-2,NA,CASSTGQGIYGYTF
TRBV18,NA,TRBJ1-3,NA,CASSSSRGTGNTIYF
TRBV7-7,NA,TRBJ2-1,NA,CASSLVAGAGEQFF
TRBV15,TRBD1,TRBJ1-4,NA,CATSGPTGAGEKLFF
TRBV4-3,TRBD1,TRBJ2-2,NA,CASSLDRGGTGELFF
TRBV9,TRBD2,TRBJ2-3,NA,CASRGDSGRAQDTQYF
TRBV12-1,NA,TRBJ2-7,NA,CASWGLSHAGQYF
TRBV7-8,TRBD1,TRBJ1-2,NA,CASSSMTGDGYTF
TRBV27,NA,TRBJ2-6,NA,CASSSHRVGANVLTF